These 19 T cell receptor beta chains were sequenced from one sample in a study of blood T cell repertoires in COVID-19. Some clones are missing from TCRdb's copy, which holds only in-frame ones; the method was immunoSEQ multiplex PCR. The table lists some 460,000 clones, around 89% of them singletons, with 4.3% in the top ten. The sample comprised peripheral blood. These receptors originate from a woman aged 30 to 39 with acute or convalescent COVID-19.

The CDR3 region is CASSFGSGYTDTQYF. The DNA of the CDR3 is TGTGCCAGCAGCTTCGGGAGCGGGTATACAGATACGCAGTATTTT. This chain uses TRBV7-7 with TRBJ2-3, with TRBD2 as a possible D gene (6 bases). CDR3 length equals 15 residues. V was cut by 3 bases and J by 3 bases, with 13 bases left in between. Germline CDR1 and CDR2: SSHAT and FNYEAQ (reference sequence).

A few counts support this clone. This chain links TRBV19 with TRBJ1-2, with D uncertain. Germline CDR1 reads LNHDA; CDR2 reads SQIVND (reference sequence). Trimming cost V 6 bases and J 8 bases, with 10 bases left between them. CDR3 size: 11 residues. The CDR3 DNA reads TGTGCCAGTAGCCACGTCAGGGGCTACACCTTC. Protein sequence: CASSHVRGYTF.

The chain recombines TRBV7-9 with TRBJ2-3, with 10 nucleotides matching TRBD2. Germline loops: CDR1 SEHNR, CDR2 FQNEAQ (reference sequence). V shed 6 bases and J 5 bases; nucleotides not matched to a gene: 14. This CDR3 has 17 amino acids. The CDR3: CASSNRAKRGGLDTQYF. The CDR3, as DNA: TGTGCCAGCAGTAACCGTGCGAAGCGGGGGGGGCTAGATACGCAGTATTTT.

The genes are TRBV27 and TRBJ1-6, with 7 nucleotides matching TRBD1. CDR1 and CDR2 (germline): MNHEY, SMNVEV (reference sequence). The V gene end was trimmed by 2 bases and the J gene end by 9 bases; junction bases not matched to a gene: 7. The CDR3 covers 15 residues. This CDR3 reads CASSLKGAQGSPLHF. The CDR3 DNA follows: TGTGCCAGCAGTTTAAAGGGGGCGCAGGGTTCACCCCTCCACTTT.

As to this clone: At the DNA level, this CDR3 is encoded by other sequences in the same sample as well. The rearrangement links TRBV4-1 to TRBJ1-1; D not resolved. The CDR3 extends over 13 amino acids. In germline, CDR1 is MGHRA, CDR2 YSYEKL. V lost 1 base and J 1 base, leaving 4 bases between the germline ends. DNA for the CDR3: TGCGCCAGCAGCCAAGGGAGGAACACTGAAGCTTTCTTT. This codes for CASSQGRNTEAFF.

The V call is TRBV4-2, the J call TRBJ2-1, with 12 bases identical to TRBD2. V trimming: 4 bases; J trimming: 8 bases; junction bases outside the gene matches: 15. CDR1 LGHNA and CDR2 YNFKEQ come from the germline V gene. This CDR3 is built from 18 residues. The CDR3, as DNA: TGTGCCAGCAGCCTCGAGACGCCTAGCGGGGGGGCCTTCGATGAGCAGTTCTTC. This sequence encodes CASSLETPSGGAFDEQFF.

This chain joins TRBV5-4 and TRBJ2-3; TRBD2 agrees at 11 bases. The V gene end was trimmed by 5 bases and the J gene end by 1 base; junction bases not matched to a gene: 6. CDR1 is SGHNT and CDR2 is YYREEE in the germline V gene (reference sequence). This CDR3 contains 16 residues. The CDR3 is CASSTGTSGRTDTQYF. The CDR3 bases are TGTGCCAGCAGTACTGGGACTAGCGGACGCACAGATACGCAGTATTTT.

V usage is TRBV9 and J usage is TRBJ2-1; 8 bases are a match to TRBD1. V shed 4 bases and J 4 bases; nucleotides not matched to a gene: 7. The CDR3 runs 15 residues. CDR1 is SGDLS, CDR2 YYNGEE, per germline. The CDR3 DNA sequence: TGTGCCAGCAGCCTTGGACAGGGTTTATACAATGAGCAGTTCTTC. Its translation: CASSLGQGLYNEQFF.

This clone was seen a single time. This CDR3 reads CASSPTGEDSPLHF. The CDR3 nucleotides read TGTGCCAGCAGCCCCACAGGGGAGGATTCACCCCTCCACTTT. The V and J genes are TRBV14 and TRBJ1-6; TRBD1 matches 7 bases. Germline CDR1 SGHDN, CDR2 FVKESK. The J segment lost 8 bases and the V segment lost 4 bases, leaving 5 bases of the junction unmatched. This CDR3 has 14 amino acids.

This clone has a single count. The rearrangement links TRBV6-1 to TRBJ1-5; D unclear. The CDR3 consists of 16 residues. Trimming cost V 0 bases and J 6 bases, with 15 bases left between them. The germline V gene encodes CDR1 MNHNS and CDR2 SASEGT. CDR3 coding DNA: TGTGCCAGCAGTGAAGCAACGACATGCCGGTGTCAGCCCCAGCATTTT. This encodes CASSEATTCRCQPQHF.

This sequence joins TRBV18 and TRBJ2-3; no clear D gene. V dropped 2 bases and J dropped 5 bases, with 8 bases sitting between them. The CDR3 consists of 13 residues. The V gene's germline CDR1 is KGHSH and CDR2 LQKENI. CDR3 DNA: TGTGCCAGCTCACCATATTTCGGAGATACGCAGTATTTT. As protein: CASSPYFGDTQYF.

Note on this clone: Other DNA sequences within the sample encode an identical CDR3. CDR3 in amino acids: CASSLWGQTYEQYF. In DNA, the CDR3 is TGTGCCAGCAGTTTGTGGGGGCAAACCTACGAGCAGTACTTC. The chain recombines TRBV28 with TRBJ2-7; D is perhaps TRBD1 (6 bases). The CDR3 has 14 amino acids. Trimming cost V 3 bases and J 2 bases, with 11 bases left between them. Per the germline V gene, CDR1 is MDHEN and CDR2 is SYDVKM.

The chain has TRBV9 and TRBJ2-5, with 10 bases aligning to TRBD2. The CDR3 contains 15 residues. Germline V lookup: CDR1 SGDLS, CDR2 YYNGEE. Trimming cost V 0 bases and J 4 bases; bases outside gene matches: 3. CDR3 sequence reads: CASSVEGLASETQYF. The CDR3 DNA sequence: TGTGCCAGCAGCGTAGAGGGACTAGCGTCAGAGACCCAGTACTTC.

This chain uses TRBV13 with TRBJ1-2; D ambiguous. The CDR3 sequence is 13 residues long. The V end lost 5 bases, the J end lost 8 bases, and 15 bases lay between the germline ends. The germline CDR1 and CDR2 sequences are PRHDT and FYEKMQ (reference sequence). CDR3 in DNA: TGTGCCAGCAGCGCAAATCGTGTAACAGGCTACACCTTC. Its translation: CASSANRVTGYTF.

V gene TRBV7-8 combines with J gene TRBJ2-3; no firm D call. The germline gives CDR1 SGHVS, CDR2 FQNEAQ. The CDR3 has 11 residues. Trimming took off 5 bases at V and 8 bases at J, with 8 bases between the two ends. As DNA, the CDR3 is TGTGCCAGCAGCCCTACCGGTACGCAGTATTTT. Its translation is CASSPTGTQYF.

The chain employs TRBV5-6 and TRBJ2-3, with TRBD1 matching over 8 bases. Germline V gene sequence: CDR1 SGHDT, CDR2 YYEEEE. The V segment lost 4 bases and the J segment 3 bases; nucleotides outside the gene matches: 4. CDR3 length: 14 amino acids. CDR3 bases: TGTGCCAGCAGCCGGACAGGGAAAACAGATACGCAGTATTTT. This encodes CASSRTGKTDTQYF.

The chain combines TRBV19 with TRBJ2-5; 7 nucleotides align to TRBD2. Losses at the gene ends were 6 bases for V and 6 bases for J; bases not matched to a gene: 7. The CDR3 totals 13 residues. Germline CDR1 LNHDA, CDR2 SQIVND (reference sequence). CDR3 in DNA: TGTGCCAGTAGGAGAGGAGCGGGAAAGACCCAGTACTTC. The encoded protein is CASRRGAGKTQYF. The full variable domain, with the rest looked up from reference TRBV19 and TRBJ2-5, is DGGITQSPKYLFRKEGQNVTLSCEQNLNHDAMYWYRQDPGQGLRLIYYSQIVNDFQKGDIAEGYSVSREKKESFPLTVTSAQKNPTAFYLCASRRGAGKTQYFGPGTRLLVL.

The chain has TRBV19 and TRBJ1-6; tentative D call: TRBD1 (5 bases). The CDR3 contains 15 residues. In germline, CDR1 is LNHDA, CDR2 SQIVND (reference sequence). V lost 7 bases, J lost 4 bases, and 14 bases lay in between. The CDR3 coding sequence is TGTGCCAGTACTACAGGCGACGGGTATAATTCACCCCTCCACTTT. The encoded protein is CASTTGDGYNSPLHF. The full variable domain, its missing parts supplied by reference TRBV19 and TRBJ1-6, is DGGITQSPKYLFRKEGQNVTLSCEQNLNHDAMYWYRQDPGQGLRLIYYSQIVNDFQKGDIAEGYSVSREKKESFPLTVTSAQKNPTAFYLCASTTGDGYNSPLHFGNGTRLTVT.

The gene calls are TRBV18 and TRBJ2-7, with D perhaps TRBD2 (5 bases). CDR1 and CDR2 from the germline V gene are KGHSH and LQKENI. This CDR3 has 14 amino acids. The ends were cut back, 2 bases at V and 3 bases at J, with 11 bases in the middle. CDR3 in DNA: TGTGCCAGCTCACCAGCGACCGACTACTACGAGCAGTACTTC. It encodes CASSPATDYYEQYF.